This paragraph reports one T cell receptor beta chain. This specimen belongs to a study of human T cells and chemical hapten exposure. Time point in this sample: patch test 1, 2 weeks after DPC sensitization. Documented treatment: therapeutic diphenylcyclopropenone sensitization with weekly scalp DPC. Donation of samples came from alopecia patients who were 18 to 70 years old and suitable for DPC. Total RNA was extracted from unfractionated whole blood. TCRdb recomputed calls from the RACE reads with MiXCR, one row per CDR3 protein. The repertoire consists of about 360,000 distinct CDR3 sequences, with roughly 6.9% occurring once and the leading ten covering roughly 7.9%. V was pared by 8 bases and J by 0 bases, with 8 bases between. Per germline, CDR1 MNHNY and CDR2 SVGAGI (reference sequence). This CDR3 is built from 13 residues.

The sequence was collected from a woman between 18 and 29 years old with alopecia areata. Some clones in this sample may be carry-over from other donors' samples. The material sequenced was whole blood, taken in connection with sensitization to the hapten diphenylcyclopropenone (DPC). The chain recombines TRBV6-6 with TRBJ1-3, with D possibly matching TRBD1 (5 bases). This CDR3 is CASGGSSGNTIYF. CDR3 sequence (DNA): TGTGCCAGCGGGGGTTCCTCTGGAAACACCATATATTTT.